This passage covers 25 T cell receptor beta chains from one sample sequenced in a study of molecular identifiers for immune sequencing clone quantification (dated by TCRdb to the late 2010s). Libraries came from PCR. TCRdb shows the sequencer as Illumina MiSeq. The public reads were run again by TCRdb, first through fastp at Q25 and then through MiXCR, and only productive beta chains were kept. Rows with one shared CDR3 protein collapse into an entry with the most common genes and DNA. For this sample there are some 40,000 distinct CDR3 sequences; around a sixth appear just once. Around 7% of the sample is in the top ten clones. Sequencing was carried out using naive CD8+ T cells from blood, with Jurkat cell RNA spiked in. Per the publication, the cell subset or site label means: FACS-sorted CD8+CD4-CCR7+CD45RA+ naive T cells. All receptors derive from a human donor in good health. Some libraries in this study had Jurkat cell RNA spiked in.

The J gene is TRBJ1-1, the V gene TRBV7-9; 8 bases fit TRBD1. The CDR3 spans 12 residues. V lost 5 bases and J lost 5; bases outside the gene matches: 1. Germline V gene lookup returns CDR1 SEHNR and CDR2 FQNEAQ (reference sequence). CDR3 sequence reads: CASSDRGTEAFF. The DNA of the CDR3 is TGTGCCAGCAGCGACAGGGGTACTGAAGCTTTCTTT.

The genes are TRBV6-2 or TRBV6-3 and TRBJ2-1; the D gene is possibly TRBD2 (5 bases). CDR1 MNHEY and CDR2 SVGEGT come from the germline V gene. The CDR3 totals 12 residues. V was clipped by 7 bases and J by 8 bases, with 12 bases between them. CDR3 protein: CASKGLPYEQFF. CDR3 DNA sequence: TGTGCCAGCAAAGGACTCCCCTATGAGCAGTTCTTC.

The chain uses TRBV28 and TRBJ2-7; tentative D call: TRBD2 (5 bases). CDR1 is MDHEN and CDR2 is SYDVKM in the germline V gene. The ends were cut back, 6 bases at V and 3 bases at J, with 18 bases in the middle. This CDR3 region has 15 residues. The CDR3 loop reads CASRSSLGGSYEQYF. In DNA, the CDR3 is TGTGCCAGCAGGAGCTCACTCGGAGGAAGCTACGAGCAGTACTTC.

This clonotype was found many times. V usage is TRBV7-3 and J usage is TRBJ2-3, with D perhaps given as TRBD1 or TRBD2 (5 bases each). The CDR3 is 15 residues long. Germline CDR1 and CDR2: SGHTA and FQGTGA. V lost 5 bases, J lost 2 bases, and 14 bases lay in between. CDR3 in amino acids: CASSQRGAPTDTQYF. In DNA, the CDR3 is TGTGCCAGCAGCCAAAGAGGGGCGCCCACAGATACGCAGTATTTT. Variable domain in full (rest from reference TRBV7-3 and TRBJ2-3): GAGVSQTPSNKVTEKGKYVELRCDPISGHTALYWYRQSLGQGPEFLIYFQGTGAADDSGLPNDRFFAVRPEGSVSTLKIQRTERGDSAVYLCASSQRGAPTDTQYFGPGTRLTVL.

This clonotype was recorded once. V usage is TRBV19 and J usage is TRBJ1-5, with TRBD1 matching over 7 bases. Germline CDR1 reads LNHDA; CDR2 reads SQIVND (reference sequence). V lost 7 bases to trimming and J lost 1 base; unmatched junction nucleotides: 7. The CDR3 is 15 residues long. CDR3 nucleotides: TGTGCCAGTAAAACCTACAGGGGAAGCAATCAGCCCCAGCATTTT. It encodes CASKTYRGSNQPQHF.

Notes on this clonotype: It may be a read error: a sequence one base away is much more abundant. V is TRBV28 and J is TRBJ1-5, with D perhaps TRBD1 (5 bases). Germline V gene lookup returns CDR1 MDHEN and CDR2 SYDVKM. The CDR3 is 15 residues long. The CDR3 loop is CASEGSTSSNRPQHF. The CDR3 nucleotides read TGTGCCAGCGAGGGGTCGACATCTAGCAATCGGCCCCAGCATTTT. The whole variable domain, filled in from reference TRBV28 and TRBJ1-5, reads DVKVTQSSRYLVKRTGEKVFLECVQDMDHENMFWYRQDPGLGLRLIYFSYDVKMKEKGDIPEGYSVSREKKERFSLILESASTNQTSMYLCASEGSTSSNRPQHFGDGTRLSIL.

The V gene is TRBV20-1, the J gene TRBJ2-3; D not resolved. V shed 1 base and J shed 2 bases, with 7 bases lying between them. Per germline, CDR1 DFQATT and CDR2 SNEGSKA (reference sequence). The CDR3 runs 13 residues. CDR3 nucleotides: TGCAGTGCTAGAGTGGGTCTCACAGATACGCAGTATTTT. This translates into CSARVGLTDTQYF.

Turning to this clonotype: This may be a read error: a much more frequent sequence differs by one nucleotide. The chain is built from TRBV29-1 and TRBJ2-3, with a tentative D call TRBD2 (6 bases). The CDR3 length is 11 residues. Trimming took off 7 bases at V and 1 base at J, with 6 bases between the two ends. From germline, CDR1 is SQVTM and CDR2 ANQGSEA. This CDR3 is CSAGGTDTQYF. The CDR3 DNA follows: TGCAGCGCGGGGGGCACAGATACGCAGTATTTT.

The chain is built from TRBV19 and TRBJ2-5; weak D call: TRBD1 (6 bases). CDR1 and CDR2 from the germline V gene are LNHDA and SQIVND (reference sequence). The CDR3 runs 18 residues. V was trimmed by 3 bases and J by 4 bases, leaving 24 bases between them. CDR3 sequence (DNA): TGTGCCAGTAGTATCTATCCAGGGGTCTTCGATAGTGGAGAGACCCAGTACTTC. Translated: CASSIYPGVFDSGETQYF.

This clonotype has only a few counts. The CDR3 reads CASRALTGVEQYF. CDR3 in DNA: TGCGCCAGCAGGGCCCTTACAGGGGTCGAGCAGTACTTC. V gene TRBV5-1 combines with J gene TRBJ2-7, with 7 bases identical to TRBD1. Trimming removed 5 bases from V and 6 bases from J; junction bases left unmatched: 8. The germline CDR1 and CDR2 sequences are SGHRS and YFSETQ. The CDR3 contains 13 residues.

This clonotype was seen at least ten times. The rearrangement links TRBV7-9 to TRBJ2-1, with D uncertain. Germline values: CDR1 SEHNR, CDR2 FQNEAQ (reference sequence). The CDR3 sequence is 12 residues long. Trimming left V 4 bases short and J 7 bases short, with 8 bases between. CDR3 sequence reads: CASSSYGNEQFF. The CDR3 coding sequence is TGTGCCAGCAGCTCCTATGGAAATGAGCAGTTCTTC.

This clonotype has only a few counts. Given a much more abundant clone one base away, this may be a read error. This sequence joins TRBV2 and TRBJ2-2, with 13 nucleotides matching TRBD2. CDR1 and CDR2 (germline): SNHLY, FYNNEI. The CDR3 length is 16 residues. V was pared by 7 bases and J by 3 bases, with 5 bases of the junction left unmatched. CDR3 DNA sequence: TGTGCCAGCACCCGACTAGCGGGAGGCCACACCGGGGAGCTGTTTTTT. Translation: CASTRLAGGHTGELFF.

This clonotype was detected ten times or more. V usage is TRBV5-1 and J usage is TRBJ1-5, with D hard to call. V gave up 1 base and J gave up 6 bases, with 14 bases separating them. The germline gives CDR1 SGHRS, CDR2 YFSETQ. This CDR3 has 15 amino acids. Here the CDR3 DNA reads TGCGCCAGCAGCTTGTACTCCGGACCCGGTCAGCCCCAGCATTTT. As protein: CASSLYSGPGQPQHF.

This clonotype was detected only a few times. This rearrangement joins TRBV28 to TRBJ1-3; D gene unclear. There are 14 residues in the CDR3. CDR1 and CDR2 from the germline V gene are MDHEN and SYDVKM. V lost 1 base and J 3 bases, leaving 7 bases between the germline ends. CDR3: CASSLYPRGNTIYF. Written as DNA, the CDR3 is TGTGCCAGCAGTTTATACCCCCGTGGAAACACCATATATTTT.

This clonotype has ten or more counts. The germline gene is not matched at one end of the junction; a read error may be the cause. The chain uses TRBV7-6 and TRBJ2-5; D remains ambiguous. The germline V gene encodes CDR1 SGHVS and CDR2 FNYEAQ. This CDR3 comprises 14 residues. CDR3 sequence reads: CASSPYTFQETQYF. DNA of the CDR3: TGCGCCAGCAGCCCATACACTTTCCAAGAGACCCAGTACTTC.

This clonotype was recorded a few times. One junction end does not reproduce the germline sequence, and a read error may be involved. The chain combines TRBV4-2 with TRBJ2-1, with 9 bases matching TRBD2. The CDR3 contains 16 residues. Germline V gene lookup returns CDR1 LGHNA and CDR2 YNFKEQ. DNA for the CDR3: TGTGTCAGCAGCCAAGAGAGTAGCGGGAGAGACAATGAGCAGTTCTTC. Protein product: CVSSQESSGRDNEQFF.

This clonotype was found many times. The CDR3 reads CSAREWDGYTF. CDR3 in DNA: TGCAGTGCTAGAGAGTGGGATGGCTACACCTTC. J is TRBJ1-2 and V is TRBV20-1; D is undetermined. The CDR3 sequence is 11 residues long. Germline assignment: CDR1 DFQATT and CDR2 SNEGSKA (reference sequence). Trimming removed 0 bases at V and 6 bases at J, with 5 bases between.

This clonotype was counted at least ten times. This chain connects TRBV12-3 or TRBV12-4 to TRBJ2-1; possibly TRBD1 for D (5 bases). The CDR3 runs to 12 residues. Deletions cut 7 bases from V and 10 bases from J, with 14 bases between. CDR3 sequence reads: CASIHPRGEQFF. The CDR3 DNA sequence: TGTGCCAGCATTCATCCTAGGGGCGAGCAGTTCTTC.

This clonotype was detected many times. The chain recombines TRBV12-3 or TRBV12-4 with TRBJ1-1, with unresolved D. V lost 6 bases, J lost 0 bases, and 8 bases lay in between. The CDR3 is 13 residues long. As DNA, the CDR3 is TGTGCCAGCAGCATGACACTGAACACTGAAGCTTTCTTT. Its protein is CASSMTLNTEAFF.

The chain uses TRBV4-1 and TRBJ2-1, with D possibly TRBD2 on 5 matching bases. V lost 0 bases and J lost 9, with 12 bases in between. The germline gives CDR1 MGHRA, CDR2 YSYEKL. This CDR3 has 14 residues. The CDR3 is CASSQEGTGIEQFF. The CDR3 DNA sequence: TGCGCCAGCAGCCAAGAAGGTACGGGAATTGAGCAGTTCTTC.

This clonotype showed up many times. This chain links TRBV7-2 with TRBJ1-5; tentative D call: TRBD1 (5 bases). The CDR3 loop spans 16 amino acids. Germline assignment: CDR1 SGHTA and CDR2 FQGNSA. Trimming removed 2 bases from V and 5 bases from J, with 16 bases in between. CDR3 residues: CASSLIPGRGYQPQHF. The CDR3 DNA is TGTGCCAGCAGCTTAATCCCGGGAAGGGGATATCAGCCCCAGCATTTT. The variable domain in full, completed from reference TRBV7-2 and TRBJ1-5, reads GAGVSQSPSNKVTEKGKDVELRCDPISGHTALYWYRQSLGQGLEFLIYFQGNSAPDKSGLPSDRFSAERTGGSVSTLTIQRTQQEDSAVYLCASSLIPGRGYQPQHFGDGTRLSIL.

This clonotype occurred once. A clone one base away is much larger, so this may be a read error. This chain links TRBV15 with TRBJ2-3; D is unclear. CDR1 is LNHNV, CDR2 YYDKDF, per germline (reference sequence). Trimming took 0 bases from V and 2 from J, leaving 15 bases between them. This CDR3 is built from 17 residues. The CDR3 spells CATSRDGYGPYTDTQYF. CDR3 nucleotides: TGTGCCACCAGCAGAGATGGGTACGGACCGTACACAGATACGCAGTATTTT.

V usage is TRBV4-3 and J usage is TRBJ1-2; TRBD1 might be the D (6 bases). V lost 0 bases, J lost 7 bases, and 18 bases lay in between. The CDR3 loop spans 16 amino acids. CDR1 and CDR2 from the germline V gene are LGHNA and YSLEER. The CDR3 coding sequence is TGCGCCAGCAGCCAAGACAGGGGAATGACGGCACGTGGCTACACCTTC. It encodes CASSQDRGMTARGYTF.

This clonotype appeared many times. The V and J genes are TRBV29-1 and TRBJ2-2, with 9 bases identical to TRBD2. With V trimmed by 5 bases and J by 1 base, 5 bases remained unmatched. CDR1 is SQVTM and CDR2 is ANQGSEA in the germline V gene. The CDR3 totals 15 residues. CDR3 sequence (DNA): TGCAGCGTTTGGGGAGCGGGAGGGAACACCGGGGAGCTGTTTTTT. Amino acid sequence: CSVWGAGGNTGELFF.

This clonotype was found once. Its ends do not fully match the called genes, so a read error is possible. V usage is TRBV4-2 and J usage is TRBJ2-7, with 8 bases that match TRBD1. Germline V gene sequence: CDR1 LGHNA, CDR2 YNFKEQ. The CDR3 spans 14 residues. The CDR3 region is CTSSHGQGPLEQYF. CDR3 sequence (DNA): TGTACCAGCAGTCATGGACAGGGACCCCTCGAGCAGTACTTC.